These 30 T cell receptor beta chains originate from one sample sequenced in a study of early stage breast cancer tumors. Produced via immunoSEQ multiplex PCR; TCRdb's table is partial and in-frame only. There are about 36,000 clones in the sample; 65% to 75% occur only once, and about 7% lies in the top ten. The source material was blood. Source of these receptors: a person between 60 and 70 years old with breast cancer.

This clone was observed once. J is TRBJ2-1 and V is TRBV28; 8 bases fit TRBD2. This CDR3 is 15 amino acids long. The V gene end was trimmed by 5 bases and the J gene end by 6 bases; junction bases not matched to a gene: 9. Germline-derived CDR1 and CDR2 are MDHEN and SYDVKM. The CDR3 DNA is TGTGCCAGCAGTGCCCCGGGACTAGTTTCCAATGAGCAGTTCTTC. Amino acid sequence: CASSAPGLVSNEQFF.

The chain couples TRBV9 to TRBJ2-1; tentatively, D is TRBD1 or TRBD2 (5 bases each). The V end was cut by 0 bases, the J end by 0 bases, with 7 bases between. Germline CDR1 is SGDLS and CDR2 is YYNGEE. The CDR3 totals 15 residues. The CDR3 is CASSVGGDSYNEQFF. The CDR3 DNA sequence: TGTGCCAGCAGCGTAGGAGGGGACTCCTACAATGAGCAGTTCTTC.

The V and J genes are TRBV15 and TRBJ2-1, with D unclear. Trimming removed 0 bases from V and 3 bases from J, with 12 bases in between. Germline lookup yields CDR1 LNHNV and CDR2 YYDKDF (reference sequence). This CDR3 has 16 residues. CDR3 region: CATSRDRRAGYNEQFF. The CDR3 nucleotides are TGTGCCACCAGCAGAGATCGAAGGGCAGGCTACAATGAGCAGTTCTTC.

This rearrangement joins TRBV7-3 to TRBJ1-4; D unclear. Trimming took 5 bases from V and 8 from J, leaving 12 bases between them. Looked up from germline, CDR1 is SGHTA and CDR2 is FQGTGA. The CDR3 sequence is 13 residues long. The CDR3 DNA follows: TGTGCCAGCAGCCCAACCCCCGGGGAAAAACTGTTTTTT. This sequence encodes CASSPTPGEKLFF. The full variable domain, its missing parts supplied by reference TRBV7-3 and TRBJ1-4, is GAGVSQTPSNKVTEKGKYVELRCDPISGHTALYWYRQSLGQGPEFLIYFQGTGAADDSGLPNDRFFAVRPEGSVSTLKIQRTERGDSAVYLCASSPTPGEKLFFGSGTQLSVL.

This clone was detected only once. This chain links TRBV4-2 with TRBJ2-3, with 12 bases matching TRBD2. Germline values: CDR1 LGHNA, CDR2 YNFKEQ. The CDR3 is 18 residues long. V lost 4 bases to trimming and J lost 0 bases; unmatched junction nucleotides: 8. Written as DNA, the CDR3 is TGTGCCAGCAGCCTGCTTACCGGGACTAGCGGGAGCACAGATACGCAGTATTTT. Translating gives CASSLLTGTSGSTDTQYF.

The count of this clone is one. The rearrangement joins TRBV28 to TRBJ1-5, with 9 nucleotides matching TRBD1. CDR1 is MDHEN, CDR2 SYDVKM, per germline. This CDR3 has 16 residues. V shed 6 bases, J shed 6 bases, and the junction held 12 bases outside the gene matches. The CDR3 DNA reads as TGTGCCAGCAGAGCTAGGGGACAGGGAAGTGGTCAGCCCCAGCATTTT. Translating it yields CASRARGQGSGQPQHF.

The rearrangement links TRBV10-3 to TRBJ2-1; TRBD2 agrees at 8 bases. The CDR3 loop spans 12 amino acids. In germline, CDR1 is ENHRY, CDR2 SYGVKD. Trimming removed 9 bases from V and 6 bases from J; junction bases left unmatched: 4. The CDR3 nucleotides read TGTGCCATTCTAGCGGGCAGCAATGAGCAGTTCTTC. As protein: CAILAGSNEQFF.

V is TRBV7-9 and J is TRBJ2-7, with D possibly being TRBD1 (5 bases). Per the germline V gene, CDR1 is SEHNR and CDR2 is FQNEAQ (reference sequence). This CDR3 has 13 residues. Trimming removed 5 bases from V and 2 bases from J, with 10 bases in between. The CDR3 spells CASSLQGAYEQYF. The CDR3 DNA reads as TGTGCCAGCAGCCTGCAGGGTGCCTACGAGCAGTACTTC.

The chain couples TRBV19 to TRBJ1-3; D not certain. This CDR3 region has 13 residues. Germline CDR1 is LNHDA and CDR2 is SQIVND (reference sequence). The germline V and J ends were trimmed by 5 bases and 4 bases, with 9 bases remaining between them. The CDR3 here is CASSDNYGNTIYF. The CDR3 nucleotides are TGTGCCAGTAGTGATAACTACGGAAACACCATATATTTT.

The sample holds one count of this clone. The chain recombines TRBV5-1 with TRBJ2-1; TRBD2 agrees at 12 bases. This CDR3 has 18 amino acids. V was pared by 0 bases and J by 6 bases, with 10 bases of the junction left unmatched. The V gene's germline CDR1 is SGHRS and CDR2 YFSETQ. CDR3 region: CASSLGFTGTSGFNEQFF. CDR3 sequence (DNA): TGCGCCAGCAGCTTGGGTTTTACCGGGACTAGCGGGTTCAATGAGCAGTTCTTC.

The genes are TRBV2 and TRBJ1-2, with a possible D match to TRBD1 (6 bases). The ends were cut back, 6 bases at V and 4 bases at J, with 18 bases in the middle. The CDR3 extends over 15 amino acids. Germline V CDR1 and CDR2: SNHLY, FYNNEI. DNA for the CDR3: TGTGCCAGCAGCCCGTCCAGGGGAGAGGGCTATGGCTACACCTTC. It translates to CASSPSRGEGYGYTF.

This rearrangement joins TRBV6-1 to TRBJ2-5; no definite D call. Germline values: CDR1 MNHNS, CDR2 SASEGT. The CDR3 is 15 residues long. Trimming removed 5 bases from V and 2 bases from J, with 15 bases in between. The CDR3 reads CASSLAIIRQETQYF. CDR3 bases: TGTGCCAGCAGTCTGGCCATAATAAGACAAGAGACCCAGTACTTC.

This chain links TRBV6-6 with TRBJ2-5; 9 nucleotides align to TRBD1. The CDR3 spans 15 residues. Trimming at V came to 2 bases and at J to 5 bases, leaving 6 bases not matched to a gene. The germline CDR1 and CDR2 sequences are MNHNY and SVGAGI (reference sequence). CDR3 sequence: CASSYPTGGVETQYF. The CDR3 DNA reads TGTGCCAGCAGTTACCCGACAGGGGGTGTGGAGACCCAGTACTTC.

The chain combines TRBV4-1 with TRBJ2-7; D not certain. CDR3 size: 16 residues. CDR1 and CDR2 from the germline V gene are MGHRA and YSYEKL. Trimming removed 0 bases at V and 0 bases at J, with 12 bases between. The CDR3 DNA reads TGCGCCAGCAGCCAAGATCCAGGCCGAGTCTCCTACGAGCAGTACTTC. Its protein product is CASSQDPGRVSYEQYF.

The chain employs TRBV4-1 and TRBJ1-2; 12 nucleotides line up with TRBD1. The CDR3 consists of 18 residues. Trimming cost V 4 bases and J 1 base; bases outside gene matches: 10. Looked up from germline, CDR1 is MGHRA and CDR2 is YSYEKL. The CDR3 sequence: CASSPTGTGGAGNYGYTF. The CDR3 nucleotides are TGCGCCAGCAGCCCCACCGGGACAGGGGGCGCGGGTAACTATGGCTACACCTTC.

The chain has TRBV4-1 and TRBJ2-7; 7 bases are shared with TRBD1. Per the germline V gene, CDR1 is MGHRA and CDR2 is YSYEKL. V was pared by 3 bases and J by 1 base, with 3 bases of the junction left unmatched. The CDR3 runs 14 residues. The CDR3 region is CASSQPGQSYEQYF. The CDR3 DNA reads as TGCGCCAGCAGCCAGCCGGGACAGTCCTACGAGCAGTACTTC.

The chain employs TRBV6-1 and TRBJ2-5; 12 bases map to TRBD2. The V gene's germline CDR1 is MNHNS and CDR2 SASEGT. V lost 2 bases, J lost 11 bases, and 12 bases stayed unmatched. The CDR3 runs 16 residues. CDR3 loop: CASSESLAGGAREQYF. DNA for the CDR3: TGTGCCAGCAGTGAAAGTCTAGCGGGAGGGGCTCGGGAGCAGTACTTC.

The chain has TRBV27 and TRBJ1-1; maybe TRBD1 (5 bases). V was trimmed by 6 bases and J by 0 bases, leaving 11 bases between them. CDR1 MNHEY and CDR2 SMNVEV come from the germline V gene (reference sequence). The CDR3 runs 14 residues. In nucleotides, the CDR3 is TGTGCCAGCAGAATGGCGGGACTGAACACTGAAGCTTTCTTT. It specifies CASRMAGLNTEAFF.

The V and J genes are TRBV6-5 and TRBJ1-2; 9 bases line up with TRBD1. V lost 6 bases to trimming and J lost 8 bases; unmatched junction nucleotides: 7. There are 13 residues in the CDR3. The germline gives CDR1 MNHEY, CDR2 SVGAGI. The CDR3 sequence is CASSYGQGRGYTF. The CDR3 DNA follows: TGTGCCAGCAGCTACGGACAGGGGAGAGGCTACACCTTC.

The chain combines TRBV6-4 with TRBJ2-3; D could derive from TRBD1 or TRBD2 (5 bases each). Germline CDR1 reads MRHNA; CDR2 reads SNTAGT. The CDR3 consists of 14 residues. The V end lost 2 bases, the J end lost 1 base, and 7 bases lay between the germline ends. CDR3 region: CASSDMGGTDTQYF. CDR3 DNA: TGTGCCAGCAGTGACATGGGGGGCACAGATACGCAGTATTTT.

This clone was counted between two and nine times. This chain uses TRBV2 with TRBJ2-7, with 7 bases lining up with TRBD1. Germline assignment: CDR1 SNHLY and CDR2 FYNNEI. The CDR3 extends over 15 amino acids. The J segment lost 5 bases and the V segment lost 1 base, leaving 8 bases of the junction unmatched. For the CDR3, the DNA is TGTGCCAGCAGTGAAGAGGCGACAGGGAGAAACGAGCAGTACTTC. Protein sequence: CASSEEATGRNEQYF.

This sequence joins TRBV6-6 and TRBJ2-1; tentative D call: TRBD1 (6 bases). The CDR3 has 16 amino acids. Looked up from germline, CDR1 is MNHNY and CDR2 is SVGAGI (reference sequence). V was cut by 4 bases and J by 4 bases, with 17 bases left in between. In nucleotides, the CDR3 is TGTGCCAGCAGTTCCCGACAGGCCGCAAATTACAATGAGCAGTTCTTC. This encodes CASSSRQAANYNEQFF.

The V call is TRBV11-3, the J call TRBJ2-7; D might be TRBD1 or TRBD2, each matching 5 bases. This CDR3 has 14 amino acids. Germline V lookup: CDR1 SGHNT, CDR2 YENEEA. The V end was cut by 5 bases, the J end by 3 bases, with 14 bases between. The CDR3, as DNA: TGTGCCAGCAGCCTAGCTACAGGAGACTACGAGCAGTACTTC. Its protein is CASSLATGDYEQYF.

CDR3 DNA sequence: TGCGCCAGCAGCAGTGAGGGGGGATCGGGACAGGGAAACTATGGCTACACCTTC. This encodes CASSSEGGSGQGNYGYTF. The chain has TRBV5-1 and TRBJ1-2, with 9 bases fitting TRBD1. Germline V lookup: CDR1 SGHRS, CDR2 YFSETQ. V was clipped by 4 bases and J by 2 bases; unmatched bases: 15. The CDR3 consists of 18 residues.

This clone was observed a few times. The junction does not match germline at one end; this may be a read error. The chain uses TRBV2 and TRBJ1-2; 7 bases align to TRBD1. This CDR3 comprises 10 residues. Per germline, CDR1 SNHLY and CDR2 FYNNEI. Written as DNA, the CDR3 is TGTGCCAGCAAGGGGAGACAGGGACTCTTC. It encodes CASKGRQGLF.

This clone was counted a few times. The V gene is TRBV13, the J gene TRBJ2-1; 9 positions agree with TRBD1. The ends lost 5 bases at V and 5 bases at J; junction bases unmatched: 7. CDR3 length: 15 amino acids. The germline V gene encodes CDR1 PRHDT and CDR2 FYEKMQ (reference sequence). CDR3: CASSRSDRGNNEQFF. DNA for the CDR3: TGTGCCAGCAGCCGTTCGGACAGGGGTAACAATGAGCAGTTCTTC.

This chain uses TRBV5-1 with TRBJ2-7, with TRBD2 matching over 7 bases. The CDR3 has 14 residues. Germline CDR1 is SGHRS and CDR2 is YFSETQ. Trimming removed 3 bases from V and 4 bases from J; junction bases left unmatched: 7. This CDR3 is CASSSQLAVYEQYF. The CDR3 DNA reads as TGCGCCAGCAGCTCACAGCTAGCGGTTTACGAGCAGTACTTC.

The chain couples TRBV27 to TRBJ2-6; D gene uncertain. Germline V gene lookup returns CDR1 MNHEY and CDR2 SMNVEV (reference sequence). The CDR3 has 15 residues. The V end lost 6 bases, the J end lost 0 bases, and 9 bases lay between the germline ends. The DNA for the CDR3 is TGTGCCAGCAGAATAGCCGTCTCTGGGGCCAACGTCCTGACTTTC. It translates to CASRIAVSGANVLTF.

V gene TRBV4-1 combines with J gene TRBJ2-2, with TRBD2 as a possible D gene (7 bases). Trimming stripped 2 bases from V and 5 bases from J, with 9 bases between. CDR1 and CDR2 from the germline V gene are MGHRA and YSYEKL. The CDR3 is 14 amino acids. CDR3 nucleotide sequence: TGCGCCAGCAGCCAAAAGGGGGGGACCGGGGAGCTGTTTTTT. Protein sequence: CASSQKGGTGELFF.

The V gene is TRBV6-4, the J gene TRBJ2-1; 11 nucleotides align to TRBD2. Trimming cost V 4 bases and J 5 bases; bases outside gene matches: 4. The CDR3 contains 15 residues. The germline gives CDR1 MRHNA, CDR2 SNTAGT. The CDR3 sequence is CASSVGLAGDNEQFF. The CDR3 coding sequence is TGTGCCAGCAGTGTCGGACTAGCGGGCGACAATGAGCAGTTCTTC.